These 2 T cell receptor beta chains were sequenced from one sample in a study of glioma-infiltrating T cells. Using RNA template, CDR3s of TCR alpha and beta were amplified with iRepertoire arm-PCR. A single record per CDR3 protein comes from TCRdb applying MiXCR to the multiplex PCR reads. This table holds around 130,000 distinct CDR3 sequences, about 22% found once. The source material was glioma tissue, nonneoplastic brain tissue, or PBMCs (not recorded which). The source of these receptors is a human donor with low-grade glioma or glioblastoma, undergoing nonglioma brain surgery, or in good health (not recorded which).

This clonotype was found many times. The genes are TRBV27 and TRBJ1-2; D ambiguous. This CDR3 spans 14 amino acids. Trimming pared 7 bases from V and 4 bases from J, leaving 16 bases between. Germline assignment: CDR1 MNHEY and CDR2 SMNVEV (reference sequence). CDR3 sequence: CASTGLPPIYGYTF. In DNA, the CDR3 is TGTGCCAGCACTGGTCTGCCACCCATCTATGGCTACACCTTC.

This clonotype turned up a few times. The chain combines TRBV7-2 with TRBJ2-3; 7 nucleotides line up with TRBD2. The germline V gene has CDR1 SGHTA and CDR2 FQGNSA. The V gene end was trimmed by 1 base and the J gene end by 4 bases; junction bases not matched to a gene: 2. The length of the CDR3 is 14 residues. CDR3 region: CASSLGGGSDTQYF. The CDR3 DNA follows: TGTGCCAGCAGCTTAGGGGGGGGGTCAGATACGCAGTATTTT.